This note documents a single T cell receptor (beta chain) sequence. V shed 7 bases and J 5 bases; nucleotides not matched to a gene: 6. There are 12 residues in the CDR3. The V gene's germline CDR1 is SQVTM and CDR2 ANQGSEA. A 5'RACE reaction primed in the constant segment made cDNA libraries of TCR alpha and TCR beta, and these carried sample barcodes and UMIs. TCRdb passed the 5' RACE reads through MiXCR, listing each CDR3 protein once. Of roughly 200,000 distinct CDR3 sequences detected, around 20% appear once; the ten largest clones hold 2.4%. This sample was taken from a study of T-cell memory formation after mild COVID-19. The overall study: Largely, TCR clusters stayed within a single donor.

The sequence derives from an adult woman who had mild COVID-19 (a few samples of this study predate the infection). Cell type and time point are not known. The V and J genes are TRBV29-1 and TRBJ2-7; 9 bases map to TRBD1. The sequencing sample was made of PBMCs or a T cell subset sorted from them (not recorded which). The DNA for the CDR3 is TGCAGCGCTCGACAGGGGGGCGACGAGCAGTACTTC. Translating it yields CSARQGGDEQYF.